The 10 T cell receptor beta chains below were found in one sample sequenced in a study of vaccination and CD4 T cells after COVID-19. Treatment denoted: approximately 11-day PBMC culture with coronavirus spike peptide pools or control peptides (ViraFEST assay). At the Johns Hopkins FTIC core, DNA taken from cultured CD4+ T cells was sequenced by way of the Oncomine TCR Beta short-read assay. MiXCR was run by TCRdb on the PCR reads, yielding one entry per CDR3 protein. Among thousands of distinct CDR3 sequences, approximately 20% were seen once, and the ten largest hold roughly 9%. For these TCRs, the target antigens are not known. Sequenced here: CD4+ T cells from blood, cultured in vitro, sampled after SARS-CoV-2 vaccination. The receptors stem from a human donor who had recovered from COVID-19.

This clonotype is classed as medium-sized. CDR3: CASSWSGQGVYEQYF. Here the CDR3 DNA reads TGTGCCAGCAGCTGGTCGGGACAGGGAGTATACGAGCAGTACTTC. This sequence joins TRBV7-6 and TRBJ2-7, with TRBD1 matching 9 bases. V dropped 4 bases and J dropped 4; count of bases not matched to a gene: 8. The germline gives CDR1 SGHVS, CDR2 FNYEAQ. This CDR3 contains 15 residues. Looking up the rest from reference TRBV7-6 and TRBJ2-7 gives the full variable domain: GAGVSQSPRYKVTKRGQDVALRCDPISGHVSLYWYRQALGQGPEFLTYFNYEAQQDKSGLPNDRFSAERPEGSISTLTIQRTEQRDSAMYRCASSWSGQGVYEQYFGPGTRLTVT.

V usage is TRBV20-1 and J usage is TRBJ2-5; D uncertain. V was cut by 6 bases and J by 3 bases, with 5 bases left in between. CDR1 is DFQATT, CDR2 SNEGSKA, per germline (reference sequence). CDR3 length equals 10 residues. CDR3 amino acids: CSAQKETQYF. The CDR3 DNA follows: TGCAGTGCCCAAAAAGAGACCCAGTACTTC.

By sample share, this clonotype is medium-sized (0.01 to 0.1%). A read error may produce the germline difference seen at one junction end. The V and J genes are TRBV7-7 and TRBJ2-5; the match to TRBD1 covers 10 bases. The V gene's germline CDR1 is SSHAT and CDR2 FNYEAQ (reference sequence). The CDR3 length is 15 residues. CDR3 coding DNA: TGTGCTAGCAGCATTGGACAGGGGGGACAAGAGACCCAGTACTTC. As protein: CASSIGQGGQETQYF.

Remarks on this clonotype: At one end, the junction sequence differs from germline, possibly due to a read error. This chain connects TRBV7-7 to TRBJ2-1; 8 positions agree with TRBD2. The CDR3 spans 15 residues. CDR1 and CDR2 from the germline V gene are SSHAT and FNYEAQ (reference sequence). For the CDR3, the DNA is TGTGCTAGCAGCTTAGGAAGCGGGAGTGGGAATGAGCAGTTCTTC. Its translation is CASSLGSGSGNEQFF.

The chain employs TRBV5-1 and TRBJ2-6; D might be TRBD1 (7 bases). V was clipped by 0 bases and J by 2 bases, with 15 bases between them. Germline-derived CDR1 and CDR2 are SGHRS and YFSETQ. The CDR3 length is 18 residues. DNA of the CDR3: TGCGCCAGCAGCTTGGCCATTGGCAGGGGGGCTGGGGCCAACGTCCTGACTTTC. It codes for CASSLAIGRGAGANVLTF.

This clonotype is labeled as medium-sized. The V gene is TRBV6-1, the J gene TRBJ2-7, with TRBD1 as a possible D gene (6 bases). This CDR3 has 14 amino acids. The germline V gene has CDR1 MNHNS and CDR2 SASEGT. The ends were cut back, 6 bases at V and 0 bases at J, with 12 bases in the middle. CDR3 region: CASSDRWSSYEQYF. DNA of the CDR3: TGTGCCAGCAGCGACAGGTGGAGCTCCTACGAGCAGTACTTC.

The V call is TRBV5-6, the J call TRBJ1-2; maybe TRBD1 (6 bases). Trimming stripped 3 bases from V and 7 bases from J, with 7 bases between. CDR3 size: 11 residues. Germline V gives CDR1 SGHDT, CDR2 YYEEEE. The CDR3 spells CASSSGAGYTF. The DNA of the CDR3 is TGTGCCAGCAGCTCAGGGGCTGGCTACACCTTC.

Relative to its sample, this clonotype is medium-sized. The gene calls are TRBV28 and TRBJ1-1; tentative D call: TRBD1 (5 bases). The CDR3 is made up of 15 amino acids. Between the trimmed V and J ends, which lost 3 bases and 5 bases, there was a span of 16 bases. The germline V gene encodes CDR1 MDHEN and CDR2 SYDVKM. The CDR3 DNA sequence: TGTGCCAGCAGTTTTAATGAGGGACGGCGGACTGAAGCTTTCTTT. Translating it yields CASSFNEGRRTEAFF.

This clonotype was counted only a few times. The chain recombines TRBV28 with TRBJ1-5; TRBD1 matches at 7 bases. In germline, CDR1 is MDHEN, CDR2 SYDVKM. V dropped 6 bases and J dropped 3; count of bases not matched to a gene: 8. This CDR3 contains 15 residues. CDR3 in DNA: TGTGCCAGCAGCTTAGAGGACAGGTACAATCAGCCCCAGCATTTT. This translates into CASSLEDRYNQPQHF.

By share of the sample, this clonotype is medium-sized. CDR3 sequence (DNA): TGTGCCAGCAGCGATCCAGCGGGGGCAACCACAGATACGCAGTATTTT. This sequence encodes CASSDPAGATTDTQYF. The chain employs TRBV7-9 and TRBJ2-3, with 8 nucleotides matching TRBD2. Trimming cost V 5 bases and J 2 bases; bases outside gene matches: 9. CDR1 is SEHNR and CDR2 is FQNEAQ in the germline V gene (reference sequence). The CDR3 spans 16 residues. The variable domain in full, with the rest retrieved from reference TRBV7-9 and TRBJ2-3, is DTGVSQNPRHKITKRGQNVTFRCDPISEHNRLYWYRQTLGQGPEFLTYFQNEAQLEKSRLLSDRFSAERPKGSFSTLEIQRTEQGDSAMYLCASSDPAGATTDTQYFGPGTRLTVL.